The entry below gives a single T cell receptor beta chain sequence along with its context. Its antigen is still unknown. Base-call qualities are not available, and no considerably larger clone is one nucleotide away. This entry is derived from a study of graft-versus-host responses after intestinal transplantation (dated by TCRdb to the early 2020s). As for the study more broadly: Recipients received multivisceral, liver-intestinal, or isolated intestinal transplants. A peak of at least 4% donor T cells among recipient peripheral blood mononuclear cells was the definition used for donor T cell macrochimerism. To identify alloreactive clones, pre-transplant mixed lymphocyte reaction products were sequenced and compared with unstimulated pre-transplant donor and recipient T cells. After intestinal transplantation, graft-versus-host and host-versus-graft alloreactive T cell clones in the graft, circulation and bone marrow were tracked using bulk TCR-beta CDR3 sequencing. Every recipient was given anti-thymocyte globulin induction, then maintenance tacrolimus and steroids for approximately 3 years. A cohort of 24 intestinal transplant recipients, including one retransplant, was enrolled, and 3 patients lacking pretransplant specimens were excluded. Instead of going to the commercial service, samples from three later patients were sequenced in-house on an Illumina MiSeq and processed with MiXCR. Overall study outcomes, separate from this receptor: GvH clones were found in recipient bone marrow, and some of the GvH clones appeared earlier in ileal mucosa or blood, which is consistent with an intestinal mucosal origin. Peak levels of circulating GvH clones were associated with declines in HvG clones early after transplant. In patients with donor T cell macrochimerism, the allografts had high GvH to HvG T cell clonal ratios. Conclusions were limited by the relatively low number and heterogeneity of intestinal transplant patients.

Receptors were amplified or captured by the immunoSEQ multiplex PCR assay. For most patients, high-throughput TCR-beta CDR3 sequencing of genomic DNA was performed by Adaptive Biotechnologies. The study's processing was this. Adaptive's ImmunoSEQ software was the source of the TCR sequencing data for 15 to 20 patients, while a few other patients were processed with MiXCR and VDJtools. Because the origin of CDR3 nucleotide sequences shared between donor and recipient could not be assigned, those sequences were removed. Alloreactive clones required at least 2-fold expansion over unstimulated cells and minimum CFSE-low frequency of 0.002% (template counts) or 0.001% (read counts). Clones detected in sequenced pre-transplant spleen, lymph node, or MLR CFSE-low populations of the donor or recipient were defined as mappable. Cumulative frequency of alloreactive clones was calculated as a percentage of all sequences weighted by copy number. TCRdb stores this immuneACCESS table with in-frame sequences only. Part of the clones is absent; in the studies checked, under half of the shortfall reflects unresolved V genes, and no reason is known for the rest. The V and J calls and clone size come from that table; D and trimming were worked out from the DNA. The sample data list some 26,000 clones, and approximately 94% of these were observed just once. In total, the top ten clones hold more than 0.4% of the sample.

Reading the germline V gene gives CDR1 LGHNA and CDR2 YSLEER. The CDR3 starts with the cysteine, ends with the phenylalanine, and has 15 residues. Here the CDR3 DNA is all that survives: 45 bases in frame from base 1. Trimmed from V: 4 bases; trimmed from J: 3 bases; junction bases lacking a gene match: 7. Blood samples were collected up to 4 times in the first month after transplant and then at least monthly when available. The chain links TRBV4-3 with TRBJ2-3; 7 bases in between match TRBD2. The receptor's source is a human patient who received an intestinal transplant, so some T cells may come from the graft donor. Source: PBMCs, taken 156 days after intestinal transplant. The encoded CDR3 is CASSPWTRATDTQYF. The sequenced DNA is TGCGCCAGCAGCCCTTGGACTAGGGCAACAGATACGCAGTATTTT.